This T cell receptor beta chain was retrieved from a study of cytotoxic CD8 clonotypes in ibrutinib-treated CLL. Using immunoSEQ multiplex PCR, the repertoire was profiled, and TCRdb retains in-frame clones only, with some absent. The data hold 9,300 or so clones, with over 60% observed a single time. This CDR3 comprises 14 residues. The V end lost 2 bases, the J end lost 1 base, and 9 bases lay between the germline ends. CDR1 SGHRS and CDR2 YFSETQ come from the germline V gene. The TCR comes from a human donor with chronic lymphocytic leukemia. This chain uses TRBV5-1 with TRBJ2-5; D not resolved. The specimen was PBMCs, collected before ibrutinib treatment. The CDR3, as DNA: TGCGCCAGCAGCTTACCCCCACCCCAAGAGACCCAGTACTTC. Amino acids: CASSLPPPQETQYF.